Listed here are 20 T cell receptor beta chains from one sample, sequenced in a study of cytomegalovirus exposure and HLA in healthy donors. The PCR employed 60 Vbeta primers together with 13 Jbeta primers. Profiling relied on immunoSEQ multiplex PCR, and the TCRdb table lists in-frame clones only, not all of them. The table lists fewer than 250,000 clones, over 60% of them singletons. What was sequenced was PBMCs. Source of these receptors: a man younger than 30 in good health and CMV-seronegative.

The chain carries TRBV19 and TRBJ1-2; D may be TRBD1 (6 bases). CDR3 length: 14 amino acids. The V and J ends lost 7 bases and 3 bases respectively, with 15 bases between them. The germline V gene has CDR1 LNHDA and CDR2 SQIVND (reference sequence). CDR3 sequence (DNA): TGTGCCAGTAAAAGCCCCGGGACATACTATGGCTACACCTTC. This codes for CASKSPGTYYGYTF.

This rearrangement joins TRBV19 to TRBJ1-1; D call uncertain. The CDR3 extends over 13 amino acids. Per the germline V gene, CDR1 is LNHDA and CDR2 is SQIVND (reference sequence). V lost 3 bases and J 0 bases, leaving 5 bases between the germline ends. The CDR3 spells CASSMRLNTEAFF. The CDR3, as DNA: TGTGCCAGTAGTATGCGGTTGAACACTGAAGCTTTCTTT.

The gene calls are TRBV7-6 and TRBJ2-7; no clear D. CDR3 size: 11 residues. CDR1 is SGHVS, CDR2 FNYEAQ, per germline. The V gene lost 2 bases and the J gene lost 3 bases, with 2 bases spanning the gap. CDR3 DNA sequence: TGTGCCAGCAGCTTACACTACGAGCAGTACTTC. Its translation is CASSLHYEQYF. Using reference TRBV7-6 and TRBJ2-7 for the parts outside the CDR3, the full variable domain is GAGVSQSPRYKVTKRGQDVALRCDPISGHVSLYWYRQALGQGPEFLTYFNYEAQQDKSGLPNDRFSAERPEGSISTLTIQRTEQRDSAMYRCASSLHYEQYFGPGTRLTVT.

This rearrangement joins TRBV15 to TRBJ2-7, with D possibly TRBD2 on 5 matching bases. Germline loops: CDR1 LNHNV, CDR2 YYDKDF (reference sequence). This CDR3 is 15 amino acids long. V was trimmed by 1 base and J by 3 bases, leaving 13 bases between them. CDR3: CATSRVEGLGYEQYF. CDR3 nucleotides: TGTGCCACCAGCAGAGTAGAGGGCCTCGGCTACGAGCAGTACTTC.

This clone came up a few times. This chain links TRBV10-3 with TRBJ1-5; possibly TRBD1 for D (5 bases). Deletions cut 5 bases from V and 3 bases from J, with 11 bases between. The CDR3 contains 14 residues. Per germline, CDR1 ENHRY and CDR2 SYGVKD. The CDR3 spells CAISYTGPNQPQHF. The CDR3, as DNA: TGTGCCATCAGTTACACAGGACCCAATCAGCCCCAGCATTTT.

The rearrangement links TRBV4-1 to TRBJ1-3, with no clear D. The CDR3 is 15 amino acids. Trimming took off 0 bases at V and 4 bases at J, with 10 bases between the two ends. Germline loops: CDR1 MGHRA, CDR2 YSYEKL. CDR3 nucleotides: TGCGCCAGCAGCCAAGATACAGTATGGGGAAACACCATATATTTT. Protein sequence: CASSQDTVWGNTIYF.

Here the CDR3 DNA reads TGTGCCAGCAGCAAGCGTATCCTCCACACCGGGGAGCTGTTTTTT. Its protein product is CASSKRILHTGELFF. The chain recombines TRBV5-5 with TRBJ2-2, with unresolved D. CDR3 length equals 15 residues. Trimming stripped 4 bases from V and 3 bases from J, with 13 bases between. Germline CDR1 is SGHKS and CDR2 is YYEKEE (reference sequence).

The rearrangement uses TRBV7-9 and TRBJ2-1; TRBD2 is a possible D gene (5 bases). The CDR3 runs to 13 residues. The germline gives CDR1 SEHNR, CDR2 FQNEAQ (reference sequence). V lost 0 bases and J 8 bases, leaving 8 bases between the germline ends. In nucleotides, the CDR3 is TGTGCCAGCAGCTTAGCCGGGGTCGATGAGCAGTTCTTC. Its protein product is CASSLAGVDEQFF.

For the CDR3, the DNA is TGTGCCTGGAGTCCGCGGGGCTACGAGCAGTACTTC. It is translated as CAWSPRGYEQYF. J is TRBJ2-7 and V is TRBV30; possibly TRBD2 for D (6 bases). Looked up from germline, CDR1 is GTSNPN and CDR2 is SVGIG (reference sequence). The CDR3 runs 12 residues. V was trimmed by 2 bases and J by 3 bases, leaving 8 bases between them.

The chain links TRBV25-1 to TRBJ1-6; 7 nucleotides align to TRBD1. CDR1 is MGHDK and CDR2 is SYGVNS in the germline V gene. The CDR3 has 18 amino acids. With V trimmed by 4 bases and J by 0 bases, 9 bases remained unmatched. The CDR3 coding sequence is TGTGCCAGCAGTGTCCGGGACAGAAATAGCTCCTATAATTCACCCCTCCACTTT. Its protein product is CASSVRDRNSSYNSPLHF. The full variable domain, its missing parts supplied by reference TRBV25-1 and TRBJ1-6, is EADIYQTPRYLVIGTGKKITLECSQTMGHDKMYWYQQDPGMELHLIHYSYGVNSTEKGDLSSESTVSRIRTEHFPLTLESARPSHTSQYLCASSVRDRNSSYNSPLHFGNGTRLTVT.

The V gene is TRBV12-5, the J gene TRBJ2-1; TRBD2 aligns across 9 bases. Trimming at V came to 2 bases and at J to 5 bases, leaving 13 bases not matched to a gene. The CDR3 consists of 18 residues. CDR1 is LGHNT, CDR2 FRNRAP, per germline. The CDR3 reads CASGLQSLAGGRNNEQFF. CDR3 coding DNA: TGTGCTAGTGGTTTGCAATCACTGGCGGGAGGGCGAAACAATGAGCAGTTCTTC. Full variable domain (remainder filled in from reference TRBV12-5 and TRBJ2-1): DARVTQTPRHKVTEMGQEVTMRCQPILGHNTVFWYRQTMMQGLELLAYFRNRAPLDDSGMPKDRFSAEMPDATLATLKIQPSEPRDSAVYFCASGLQSLAGGRNNEQFFGPGTRLTVL.

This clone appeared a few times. The CDR3 region is CASRARGLEAFF. In DNA, the CDR3 is TGTGCCAGCAGGGCCAGGGGCCTCGAAGCTTTCTTT. This chain uses TRBV7-8 with TRBJ1-1, with D possibly matching TRBD1 (6 bases). Germline CDR1 reads SGHVS; CDR2 reads FQNEAQ. The CDR3 covers 12 residues. The ends were cut back, 6 bases at V and 8 bases at J, with 13 bases in the middle. Full variable domain (outside the CDR3, taken from reference TRBV7-8 and TRBJ1-1): GAGVSQSPRYKVAKRGQDVALRCDPISGHVSLFWYQQALGQGPEFLTYFQNEAQLDKSGLPSDRFFAERPEGSVSTLKIQRTQQEDSAVYLCASRARGLEAFFGQGTRLTVV.

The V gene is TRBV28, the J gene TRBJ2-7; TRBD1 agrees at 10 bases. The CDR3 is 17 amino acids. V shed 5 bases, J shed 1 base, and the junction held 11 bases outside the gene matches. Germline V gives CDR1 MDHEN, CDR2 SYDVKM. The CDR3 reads CASSRRDRGFWSYEQYF. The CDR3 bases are TGTGCCAGCAGTCGCCGGGACAGGGGATTCTGGTCCTACGAGCAGTACTTC. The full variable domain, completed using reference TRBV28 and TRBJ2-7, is DVKVTQSSRYLVKRTGEKVFLECVQDMDHENMFWYRQDPGLGLRLIYFSYDVKMKEKGDIPEGYSVSREKKERFSLILESASTNQTSMYLCASSRRDRGFWSYEQYFGPGTRLTVT.

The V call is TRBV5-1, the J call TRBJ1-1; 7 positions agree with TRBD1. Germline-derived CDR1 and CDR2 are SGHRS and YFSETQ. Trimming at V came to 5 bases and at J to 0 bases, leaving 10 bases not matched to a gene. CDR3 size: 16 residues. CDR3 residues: CASRLDRALVNTEAFF. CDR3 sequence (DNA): TGCGCCAGCAGATTAGACAGGGCACTCGTGAACACTGAAGCTTTCTTT.

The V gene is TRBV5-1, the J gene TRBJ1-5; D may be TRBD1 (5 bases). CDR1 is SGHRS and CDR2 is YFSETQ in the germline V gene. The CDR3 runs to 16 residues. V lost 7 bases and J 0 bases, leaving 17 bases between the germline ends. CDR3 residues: CASAQGEGSSNQPQHF. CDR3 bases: TGCGCCAGCGCCCAAGGGGAGGGCAGTAGCAATCAGCCCCAGCATTTT. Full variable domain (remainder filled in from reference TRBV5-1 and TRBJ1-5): KAGVTQTPRYLIKTRGQQVTLSCSPISGHRSVSWYQQTPGQGLQFLFEYFSETQRNKGNFPGRFSGRQFSNSRSEMNVSTLELGDSALYLCASAQGEGSSNQPQHFGDGTRLSIL.

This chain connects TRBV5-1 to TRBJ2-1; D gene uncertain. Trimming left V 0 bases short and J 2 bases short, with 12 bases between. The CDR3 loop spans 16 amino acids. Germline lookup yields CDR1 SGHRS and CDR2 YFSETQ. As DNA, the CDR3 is TGCGCCAGCAGCTTGGCCACGAGTACCACCTACAATGAGCAGTTCTTC. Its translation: CASSLATSTTYNEQFF.

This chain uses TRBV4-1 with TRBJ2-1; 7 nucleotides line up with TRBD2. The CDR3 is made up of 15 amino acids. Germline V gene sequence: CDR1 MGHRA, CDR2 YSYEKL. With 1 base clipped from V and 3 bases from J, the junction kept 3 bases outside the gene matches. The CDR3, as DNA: TGCGCCAGCAGCCAAGTAGCGGGCCTCTACAATGAGCAGTTCTTC. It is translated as CASSQVAGLYNEQFF.

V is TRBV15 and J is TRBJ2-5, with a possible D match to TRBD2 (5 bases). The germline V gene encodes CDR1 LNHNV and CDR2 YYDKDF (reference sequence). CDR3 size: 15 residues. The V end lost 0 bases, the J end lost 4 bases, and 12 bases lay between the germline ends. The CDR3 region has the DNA TGTGCCACCAGCAGAGATCCAACTAGGAGAGAGACCCAGTACTTC. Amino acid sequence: CATSRDPTRRETQYF.

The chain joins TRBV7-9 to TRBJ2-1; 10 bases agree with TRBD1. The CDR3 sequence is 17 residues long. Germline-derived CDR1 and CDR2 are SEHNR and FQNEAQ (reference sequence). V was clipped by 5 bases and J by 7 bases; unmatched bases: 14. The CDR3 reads CASSPSIPGQGLNEQFF. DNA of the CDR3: TGTGCCAGCAGCCCGAGTATCCCGGGACAGGGGTTAAATGAGCAGTTCTTC.

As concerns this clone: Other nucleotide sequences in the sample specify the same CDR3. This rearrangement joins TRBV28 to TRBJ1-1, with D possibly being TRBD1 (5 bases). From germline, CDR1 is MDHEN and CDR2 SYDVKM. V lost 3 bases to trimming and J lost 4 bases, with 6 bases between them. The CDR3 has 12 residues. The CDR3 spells CASSFGGTEAFF. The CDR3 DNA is TGTGCCAGCAGTTTCGGGGGCACTGAAGCTTTCTTT.